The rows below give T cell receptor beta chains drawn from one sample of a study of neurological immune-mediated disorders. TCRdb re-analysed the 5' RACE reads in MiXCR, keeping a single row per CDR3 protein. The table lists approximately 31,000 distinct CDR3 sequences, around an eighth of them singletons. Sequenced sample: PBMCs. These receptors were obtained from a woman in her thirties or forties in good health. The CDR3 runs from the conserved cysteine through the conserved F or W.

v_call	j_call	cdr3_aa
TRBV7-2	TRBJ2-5	CASSFSGGVQETQYF
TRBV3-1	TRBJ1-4	CASSRRAANEKLFF
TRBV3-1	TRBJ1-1	CTSSRRTNTKAFF
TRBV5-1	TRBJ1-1	CASSLGVGVVTEAFF
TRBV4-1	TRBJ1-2	CASSQDGPQRDYGYTF
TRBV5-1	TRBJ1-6	CASSLFDRSSYNSPLHF
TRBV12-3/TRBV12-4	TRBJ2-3	CASSHFQPGGTDTQYF
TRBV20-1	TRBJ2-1	CSARDPTGQGTNEQFF
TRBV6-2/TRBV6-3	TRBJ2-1	CASSYSTWTGVVNEQFF
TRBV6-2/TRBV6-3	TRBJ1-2	CASSPDRDYGYTF
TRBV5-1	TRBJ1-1	CASSPVPDRNTEAFF
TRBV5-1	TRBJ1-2	CASRISRAASYGYTF
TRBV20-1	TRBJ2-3	CSAILAGVKDTQYF
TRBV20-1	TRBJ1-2	CSAGVDYGYTF
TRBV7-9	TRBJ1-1	CASSLAEDREAFF
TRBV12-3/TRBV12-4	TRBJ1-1	CASSREYTEAFF
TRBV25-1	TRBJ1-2	CGAGGRGSYTF
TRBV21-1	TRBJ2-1	CASSKGKREPYNEQFF
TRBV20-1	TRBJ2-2	CSAWTGQDTGELFF
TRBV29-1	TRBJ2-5	CSINRNRGGPETQYF
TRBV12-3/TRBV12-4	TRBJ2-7	CASSSFPNHEQYF
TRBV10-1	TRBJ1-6	CASSEQGNSPLHF
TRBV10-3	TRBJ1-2	CAIKELGLQLGGYTF
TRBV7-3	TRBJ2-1	CASSLYSGKQFF
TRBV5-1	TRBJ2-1	CASSAGQGSYNEQFF
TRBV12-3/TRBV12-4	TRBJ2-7	CASSSTGDSYEQYF
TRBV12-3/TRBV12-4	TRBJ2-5	CASSRGDPQYF
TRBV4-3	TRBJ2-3	CASSQDLSGRGPDTQYF
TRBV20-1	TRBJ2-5	CSAMTGLAQETQYF
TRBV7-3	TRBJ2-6	CASSFGGTSSGANVLTF
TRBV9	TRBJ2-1	CASTPGGSTRDEQFF
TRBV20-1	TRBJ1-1	CSASGQLGDTEAFF
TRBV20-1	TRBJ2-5	CSARGLAGFQETQYF
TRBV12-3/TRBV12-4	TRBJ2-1	CASSPITGEQSDEQFF
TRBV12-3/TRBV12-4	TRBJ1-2	CASSSRGEGYTF
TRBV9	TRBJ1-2	CASRATGPDNYGYTF
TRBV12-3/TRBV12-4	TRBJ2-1	CASSSIGGLDEQFF
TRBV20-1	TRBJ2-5	CSARDGVRETQYF
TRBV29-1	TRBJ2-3	CSVKQGDLTDTQYF
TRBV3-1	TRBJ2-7	CASSRFGQGQGEQYF
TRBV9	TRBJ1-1	CASSPPRGTVNTEAFF
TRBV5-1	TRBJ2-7	CSISLATGPYYEQYF
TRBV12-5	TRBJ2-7	CASGLLGQSGYEQYF